The rows below give T cell receptor beta chains drawn from one sample of a study of regulatory T cells in long-lasting Graves disease. TCRdb independently ran MiXCR on the multiplex PCR reads; one entry per CDR3 protein. The repertoire consists of about 610,000 distinct CDR3 sequences, with about 16% occurring once and the leading ten covering 12%. This same sample was also taken into another study, of T cells in Graves' hyperthyroidism and ophthalmopathy.

Material: peripheral blood mononuclear cells (PBMCs), obtained at new diagnosis, from a patient treated with antithyroid drugs. These receptors were obtained from a man between 18 and 29 years old with Graves disease. CDR3s include the opening cysteine and the closing phenylalanine or tryptophan.

V	J	CDR3
TRBV7-2	TRBJ2-5	CASSFRTGAQETQYF
TRBV7-9	TRBJ2-7	CASSLGLSEQYF
TRBV7-2	TRBJ1-5	CASSFLRSVEPQHF
TRBV15	TRBJ1-4	CATSRRNSGEKLFF
TRBV11-2	TRBJ1-1	CASSLSDVPRERRTEAFF
TRBV12-3/TRBV12-4	TRBJ1-1	CASSLGTGAEAFF
TRBV6-1	TRBJ2-4	CASCRTGGGPGNIQYF
TRBV3-1	TRBJ2-2	CASSQGLAGAIGELFF
TRBV6-1	TRBJ2-2	CASTLSQTGELFF
TRBV2	TRBJ2-2	CASRLRGPTGELFF
TRBV2	TRBJ2-7	CAGRKTPGLAEGRLYEQYF
TRBV9	TRBJ1-3	CASSGGLSGNTIYF
TRBV2	TRBJ2-3	CASNLLAGGSDTQYF
TRBV6-2/TRBV6-3	TRBJ2-7	CASSEAPLAGAYEQYF
TRBV12-3/TRBV12-4	TRBJ2-7	CASRRTPTYEQYF
TRBV11-2	TRBJ2-1	CASSSISGIPYNEQFF
TRBV9	TRBJ2-1	CASSRSGTSGHNEQFF
TRBV6-1	NA	CASSAGTSGRAGKTQYF
TRBV12-3/TRBV12-4	TRBJ1-1	CASSFRGTTEAFF
TRBV12-3/TRBV12-4	TRBJ2-2	CASSLSGRATGELFF
TRBV6-5	TRBJ2-3	CASSYSGRRTDTQYF
TRBV11-2	TRBJ2-3	CASSLGGTGEDFTDTQYF
TRBV10-2	TRBJ1-2	CASIGQGTYGYTF
TRBV30	TRBJ1-2	CAWREGGYGYTF
TRBV20-1	TRBJ2-7	CSARGGSYYEQYF
TRBV5-1	TRBJ2-1	CASSPAGNAGEQFF
TRBV19	TRBJ2-7	CASSRSQWGEQYF
TRBV27	TRBJ2-1	CASNPRWGQGFNEQFF
TRBV11-2	TRBJ2-7	CASSLGGGFSYEQYF
TRBV19	TRBJ2-1	CASSPRPRGLAGEVYEQFF
TRBV24-1	TRBJ2-1	CATSPDSFRWFF
TRBV15	TRBJ2-7	CATSMRGEEQYF
TRBV20-1	TRBJ2-7	CSANWGAYEQYF
TRBV12-3/TRBV12-4	TRBJ1-4	CASRLTGVNTNEKLFF
TRBV30	TRBJ1-2	CAWSGPPGPGGYTF
TRBV11-2	TRBJ2-5	CASSLVSRWETQYF
TRBV12-3/TRBV12-4	TRBJ2-1	CASSLVKNRGNEQFF
TRBV3-1	TRBJ1-3	CASSPRGGASGNTIYF
TRBV19	TRBJ1-1	CASRPTGGVGTEAFF
TRBV7-9	TRBJ1-3	CASSRDSRSGNTIYF
TRBV2	TRBJ2-6	CANIPGGLSGANVLTF
TRBV20-1	TRBJ1-1	CSAPDRAYTEAFF
TRBV6-1	TRBJ2-7	CASTNSTGPLIEQYF
TRBV29-1	TRBJ2-1	CSVPGAGNNEQFF
TRBV28	TRBJ2-3	CASVGRGSTDTQYF
TRBV5-1	TRBJ2-7	CASSRSWDSSYEQYF
TRBV20-1	TRBJ1-4	CSARRVWENEKLFF
TRBV19	TRBJ2-3	CASSPGTSGRWAQYF
TRBV13	TRBJ2-7	CASSNTGGYEQYF
TRBV28	TRBJ1-4	CASTLGVEEKLFF
TRBV6-1	TRBJ2-2	CASSSRGAGGELFF
TRBV11-1	TRBJ2-7	CASSPSGAYEQYF
TRBV12-3/TRBV12-4	TRBJ2-1	CASSSSYRANNEQFF
TRBV2	TRBJ1-1	CASSDGRMNTEAFF